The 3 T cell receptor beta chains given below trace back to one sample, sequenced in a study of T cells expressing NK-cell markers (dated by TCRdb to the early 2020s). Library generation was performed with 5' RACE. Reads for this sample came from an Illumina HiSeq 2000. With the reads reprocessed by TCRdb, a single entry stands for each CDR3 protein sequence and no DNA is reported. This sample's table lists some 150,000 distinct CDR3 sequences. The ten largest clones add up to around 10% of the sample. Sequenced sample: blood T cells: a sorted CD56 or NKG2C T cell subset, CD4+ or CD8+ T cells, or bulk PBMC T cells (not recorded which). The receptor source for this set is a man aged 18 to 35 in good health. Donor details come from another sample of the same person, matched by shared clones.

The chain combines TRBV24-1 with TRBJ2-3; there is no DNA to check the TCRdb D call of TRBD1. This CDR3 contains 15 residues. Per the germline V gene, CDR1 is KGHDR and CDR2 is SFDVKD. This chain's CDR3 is CATRTSAGSTDTQYF.

The CDR3 is CATSKTSYNEQFF. This chain joins TRBV24-1 and TRBJ2-1; TCRdb reports TRBD2, a call that lacks DNA to check it against. This CDR3 has 13 residues. CDR1 and CDR2 from the germline V gene are KGHDR and SFDVKD.

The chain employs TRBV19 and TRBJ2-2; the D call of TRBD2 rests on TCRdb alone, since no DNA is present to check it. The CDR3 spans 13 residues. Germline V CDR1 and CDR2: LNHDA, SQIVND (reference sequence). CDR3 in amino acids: CASSMLENGELFF.